Below are 28 T cell receptor beta chains sequenced from a single sample in a study of Ad26.COV2.S vaccination and SARS-CoV-2 variants. The treatment denotes: some 19 received Ad26.COV2.S at low or high dose, single or two shots; several received placebo; per-sample allocation not given. It was on day 63 after the first vaccine or placebo injection that samples were taken. Profiling relied on immunoSEQ multiplex PCR, and the TCRdb table lists in-frame clones only, not all of them. This sample has 400,000 to 450,000 clones; 92% occur once, and the top ten carry about 1.6%. The source was peripheral blood, collected in a trial of Ad26.COV2.S vaccine versus placebo. These receptors were taken from a person aged 18-60 years who received the Ad26.COV2.S COVID-19 vaccine or a placebo.

This rearrangement joins TRBV24-1 to TRBJ2-1; no firm D call. This CDR3 has 17 residues. The germline V gene encodes CDR1 KGHDR and CDR2 SFDVKD. Trimming left V 4 bases short and J 4 bases short, with 19 bases between. The chain's CDR3 is CATSDPQGKGLYNEQFF. CDR3 nucleotides: TGTGCCACCAGTGACCCTCAAGGTAAGGGATTATACAATGAGCAGTTCTTC.

This clone has just a few counts. This chain links TRBV5-6 with TRBJ1-2; unclear D gene. With 2 bases removed from V and 8 bases from J, the gap between germline ends came to 10 bases. There are 12 residues in the CDR3. The germline V gene encodes CDR1 SGHDT and CDR2 YYEEEE. CDR3 residues: CASSFTQGGYTF. CDR3 bases: TGTGCCAGCAGCTTCACACAAGGGGGCTACACCTTC.

The CDR3, as DNA: TGTGCCAGCAGCGCTCTAGTTGGCAAACAAGAGACCCAGTACTTC. As protein: CASSALVGKQETQYF. The J gene is TRBJ2-5, the V gene TRBV9; D gene unclear. The CDR3 runs 15 residues. V lost 3 bases and J lost 2, with 14 bases in between. From germline, CDR1 is SGDLS and CDR2 YYNGEE.

About this clone itself: The sample contains more than one DNA sequence encoding this CDR3. For the CDR3, the DNA is TGTGCCAGCTCACCACTACAGGGGAACACCGGGGAGCTGTTTTTT. It encodes CASSPLQGNTGELFF. This chain connects TRBV18 to TRBJ2-2, with a tentative D call TRBD1 (6 bases). With 1 base removed from V and 1 base from J, the gap between germline ends came to 7 bases. CDR3 length: 15 residues. CDR1 is KGHSH and CDR2 is LQKENI in the germline V gene.

The chain combines TRBV4-3 with TRBJ2-1; D remains ambiguous. The V gene lost 1 base and the J gene lost 9 bases, with 22 bases spanning the gap. This CDR3 contains 17 residues. The germline V gene has CDR1 LGHNA and CDR2 YSLEER. CDR3 protein: CASSQAVAVGPQGEQFF. In DNA, the CDR3 is TGCGCCAGCAGCCAAGCGGTTGCCGTAGGACCCCAAGGTGAGCAGTTCTTC.

CDR3 residues: CASSDGVWEKLFF. CDR3 in DNA: TGCGCCAGCAGTGACGGGGTGTGGGAAAAACTGTTTTTT. The chain uses TRBV10-2 and TRBJ1-4; D is unresolved. CDR1 is WSHSY, CDR2 SAAADI, per germline. V lost 3 bases, J lost 8 bases, and 10 bases lay in between. CDR3 length equals 13 residues.

V gene TRBV14 combines with J gene TRBJ2-2, with 8 nucleotides matching TRBD2. In germline, CDR1 is SGHDN, CDR2 FVKESK. The CDR3 contains 20 residues. V gave up 1 base and J gave up 0 bases; unmatched junction bases: 13. Here the CDR3 reads CASSQGLAGLLTSNTGELFF. The CDR3 DNA sequence: TGTGCCAGCAGCCAAGGGCTAGCGGGTCTTTTGACCTCGAACACCGGGGAGCTGTTTTTT. Full variable domain (rest looked up from reference TRBV14 and TRBJ2-2): EAGVTQFPSHSVIEKGQTVTLRCDPISGHDNLYWYRRVMGKEIKFLLHFVKESKQDESGMPNNRFLAERTGGTYSTLKVQPAELEDSGVYFCASSQGLAGLLTSNTGELFFGEGSRLTVL.

This clone appeared a single time. V gene TRBV9 combines with J gene TRBJ2-7; D is possibly TRBD1 or TRBD2 (5 bases each). Per germline, CDR1 SGDLS and CDR2 YYNGEE. This CDR3 has 14 amino acids. The V end was cut by 2 bases, the J end by 3 bases, with 12 bases between. CDR3 sequence: CASSVWDGGYEQYF. For the CDR3, the DNA is TGTGCCAGCAGCGTCTGGGACGGCGGCTACGAGCAGTACTTC.

This clone turned up a few times. V and J are TRBV5-1 and TRBJ1-3; the D is unclear. There are 15 residues in the CDR3. Germline-derived CDR1 and CDR2 are SGHRS and YFSETQ. V was cut by 0 bases and J by 0 bases, with 7 bases left in between. CDR3 loop: CASSLGLSSGNTIYF. In DNA, the CDR3 is TGCGCCAGCAGCTTGGGGTTGAGCTCTGGAAACACCATATATTTT.

The chain links TRBV18 to TRBJ1-1; unclear D gene. The CDR3 sequence is 14 residues long. The germline CDR1 and CDR2 sequences are KGHSH and LQKENI. Trimming took off 1 base at V and 1 base at J, with 7 bases between the two ends. CDR3 DNA: TGTGCCAGCTCACCACTACCTGAGAACACTGAAGCTTTCTTT. Its translation: CASSPLPENTEAFF.

The rearrangement uses TRBV30 and TRBJ2-5; D is ambiguous. Germline CDR1 reads GTSNPN; CDR2 reads SVGIG (reference sequence). Trimming removed 2 bases from V and 0 bases from J, with 7 bases in between. CDR3 size: 13 residues. Here the CDR3 reads CAWSSSDQETQYF. The DNA of the CDR3 is TGTGCCTGGAGTAGTTCGGACCAAGAGACCCAGTACTTC.

This sequence joins TRBV4-3 and TRBJ2-5; tentatively, D is TRBD1 (6 bases). This CDR3 region has 16 residues. V gave up 1 base and J gave up 1 base, with 13 bases separating them. Germline loops: CDR1 LGHNA, CDR2 YSLEER. The CDR3 DNA reads as TGCGCCAGCAGCCAAGCGGCACCACAGGGCCAAGAGACCCAGTACTTC. Its translation: CASSQAAPQGQETQYF.

This chain links TRBV7-8 with TRBJ2-7; 8 nucleotides align to TRBD1. The V and J ends lost 5 bases and 2 bases, in that order; junction bases with no gene match: 8. The CDR3 loop spans 15 amino acids. The V gene's germline CDR1 is SGHVS and CDR2 FQNEAQ. CDR3 region: CASSIPDRAAYEQYF. CDR3 nucleotide sequence: TGTGCCAGCAGCATTCCGGACAGGGCTGCCTACGAGCAGTACTTC. The whole variable domain, remainder taken from reference TRBV7-8 and TRBJ2-7, is GAGVSQSPRYKVAKRGQDVALRCDPISGHVSLFWYQQALGQGPEFLTYFQNEAQLDKSGLPSDRFFAERPEGSVSTLKIQRTQQEDSAVYLCASSIPDRAAYEQYFGPGTRLTVT.

The chain combines TRBV9 with TRBJ2-2; TRBD2 is a possible D gene (5 bases). V was pared by 0 bases and J by 1 base, with 10 bases between. The CDR3 is 16 amino acids. Germline V gene sequence: CDR1 SGDLS, CDR2 YYNGEE. The CDR3 DNA follows: TGTGCCAGCAGCGTAGTAGATCGGGGGAACACCGGGGAGCTGTTTTTT. Translation gives CASSVVDRGNTGELFF.

The chain carries TRBV30 and TRBJ1-1, with D unclear. Germline V lookup: CDR1 GTSNPN, CDR2 SVGIG (reference sequence). Trimming removed 0 bases from V and 7 bases from J, with 21 bases in between. There are 16 residues in the CDR3. This CDR3 is CAWSVEPGEQRVEAFF. CDR3 DNA sequence: TGTGCCTGGAGTGTAGAACCCGGGGAACAGAGGGTTGAAGCTTTCTTT.

The CDR3 nucleotides are TGTGCCAGCAGTTTTCGGACCTACGAGCAGTACTTC. Translating it yields CASSFRTYEQYF. This rearrangement joins TRBV12-3 or TRBV12-4 to TRBJ2-7; D is unresolved. The CDR3 spans 12 residues. Trimming removed 3 bases at V and 2 bases at J, with 5 bases between.

V gene TRBV6-4 combines with J gene TRBJ1-2; TRBD1 matches 8 bases. The CDR3 sequence is 13 residues long. The V gene end was trimmed by 5 bases and the J gene end by 4 bases; junction bases not matched to a gene: 3. Per germline, CDR1 MRHNA and CDR2 SNTAGT. As DNA, the CDR3 is TGTGCCAGCAGTCCCGGGACAGGCTATGGCTACACCTTC. This translates into CASSPGTGYGYTF.

The gene calls are TRBV13 and TRBJ1-1; 7 bases agree with TRBD1. CDR1 and CDR2 from the germline V gene are PRHDT and FYEKMQ (reference sequence). The junction had 2 bases not matched to a gene; V was cut back by 0 bases and J by 1 base. This CDR3 spans 15 amino acids. The CDR3 spells CASSLGGQRNTEAFF. The CDR3 nucleotides are TGTGCCAGCAGCTTAGGGGGACAGAGGAACACTGAAGCTTTCTTT. Full variable domain (remainder filled in from reference TRBV13 and TRBJ1-1): AAGVIQSPRHLIKEKRETATLKCYPIPRHDTVYWYQQGPGQDPQFLISFYEKMQSDKGSIPDRFSAQQFSDYHSELNMSSLELGDSALYFCASSLGGQRNTEAFFGQGTRLTVV.

The CDR3 DNA follows: TGTGCCTGGAGTTATGACAGGGATACTGAAGCTTTCTTT. Its translation: CAWSYDRDTEAFF. This rearrangement joins TRBV30 to TRBJ1-1, with 7 bases aligning to TRBD1. The germline V gene has CDR1 GTSNPN and CDR2 SVGIG (reference sequence). The CDR3 has 13 residues. Germline trimming cut 2 bases from V and 5 bases from J; bases unmatched to any gene: 5.

The chain joins TRBV5-1 to TRBJ2-6, with D perhaps TRBD1 (6 bases). Germline values: CDR1 SGHRS, CDR2 YFSETQ. Deletions cut 2 bases from V and 2 bases from J, with 11 bases between. The CDR3 has 16 amino acids. DNA for the CDR3: TGCGCCAGCAGCTTAACTACAGGGACTGGGGCCAACGTCCTGACTTTC. This encodes CASSLTTGTGANVLTF.

This chain joins TRBV7-9 and TRBJ1-3; no reliable D call. Germline V gene data show CDR1 as SEHNR and CDR2 as FQNEAQ (reference sequence). The V and J ends lost 3 bases and 4 bases respectively, with 10 bases between them. This CDR3 has 14 residues. CDR3 loop: CASSFHLGGNTIYF. The DNA of the CDR3 is TGTGCCAGCAGCTTTCATCTCGGAGGAAACACCATATATTTT.

This chain joins TRBV21-1 and TRBJ2-2. TRBV21-1 is marked as a pseudogene. The CDR3 is 14 amino acids. CDR3 coding DNA: TGTGCCAGCAGTAGAGACGAGAACACCGGGGAGCTGTTTTTT. Translation gives CASSRDENTGELFF.

This chain connects TRBV6-5 to TRBJ2-7, with 10 nucleotides matching TRBD1. There are 13 residues in the CDR3. Trimming took 6 bases from V and 5 from J; bases not matched to a gene: 4. Germline assignment: CDR1 MNHEY and CDR2 SVGAGI. The CDR3 region is CASRGQGRNEQYF. DNA for the CDR3: TGTGCCAGCAGGGGACAGGGGAGGAACGAGCAGTACTTC.

The chain uses TRBV27 and TRBJ1-6; 7 bases agree with TRBD1. V lost 5 bases and J lost 10; bases outside the gene matches: 14. Germline V gene lookup returns CDR1 MNHEY and CDR2 SMNVEV (reference sequence). The CDR3 is made up of 16 amino acids. The CDR3: CASSGRGDRVNSPLHF. The CDR3 DNA reads as TGTGCCAGCAGTGGGAGGGGAGACAGGGTGAACTCACCCCTCCACTTT.

This chain connects TRBV6-5 to TRBJ2-2, with 7 bases that match TRBD1. V was clipped by 2 bases and J by 6 bases; unmatched bases: 9. Germline V gives CDR1 MNHEY, CDR2 SVGAGI. The CDR3 is 16 amino acids. The CDR3 region is CASSYLRTGGSGELFF. The CDR3 nucleotides read TGTGCCAGCAGTTACCTTAGGACAGGCGGCTCCGGGGAGCTGTTTTTT.

The V call is TRBV4-2, the J call TRBJ2-3; tentative D call: TRBD2 (6 bases). V lost 0 bases and J lost 2, with 12 bases in between. This CDR3 is 16 amino acids long. CDR1 is LGHNA, CDR2 YNFKEQ, per germline. The chain's CDR3 is CASSQDTGLNTDTQYF. The DNA of the CDR3 is TGTGCCAGCAGCCAAGACACGGGACTTAACACAGATACGCAGTATTTT.

In DNA form, the CDR3 reads TGTGCCACCAGCAGAGACGGGGACCACAACATTCAGTACTTC. Protein: CATSRDGDHNIQYF. The chain couples TRBV15 to TRBJ2-4; D may correspond to TRBD1 or TRBD2 (5 bases each). V was trimmed by 0 bases and J by 7 bases, leaving 10 bases between them. Per germline, CDR1 LNHNV and CDR2 YYDKDF (reference sequence). This CDR3 contains 14 residues.

V usage is TRBV7-8 and J usage is TRBJ1-1; perhaps TRBD1 as D (6 bases). Looked up from germline, CDR1 is SGHVS and CDR2 is FQNEAQ. The CDR3 loop spans 15 amino acids. The V end was cut by 2 bases, the J end by 1 base, with 11 bases between. The CDR3 protein is CASSLQRTANTEAFF. The DNA of the CDR3 is TGTGCCAGCAGCTTACAGCGGACAGCGAACACTGAAGCTTTCTTT.